Listed here are 18 T cell receptor beta chains from one sample, sequenced in a study of blood T cell repertoires in COVID-19. The table came from immunoSEQ multiplex PCR; TCRdb's copy has only in-frame clones and leaves some out. Of 240,000 or so clones listed, about 87% are singletons. Sequencing was carried out using PBMCs or T cells enriched from blood (not recorded which). These receptors originate from a man aged 45-65 years who had been exposed to COVID-19.

This rearrangement joins TRBV3-1 (or the pseudogene TRBV3-2) to TRBJ1-6; 9 bases align to TRBD1. Per germline, CDR1 LGHDT and CDR2 YNNKEL (reference sequence). The V segment lost 4 bases and the J segment 7 bases; nucleotides outside the gene matches: 5. The CDR3 totals 15 residues. Here the CDR3 DNA reads TGTGCCAGCAGCCGCATGACAGGGGGGAATTCACCCCTCCACTTT. It specifies CASSRMTGGNSPLHF.

The rearrangement joins TRBV5-1 to TRBJ2-1; tentatively, D is TRBD1 (6 bases). Deletions cut 3 bases from V and 4 bases from J, with 14 bases between. Germline V gene sequence: CDR1 SGHRS, CDR2 YFSETQ. This CDR3 contains 15 residues. The CDR3 DNA sequence: TGCGCCAGCAGCTATGGACAGTTTAGATACAATGAGCAGTTCTTC. This translates into CASSYGQFRYNEQFF.

The chain recombines TRBV6-5 with TRBJ1-2; D may be TRBD1 (5 bases). CDR3 length equals 12 residues. Looked up from germline, CDR1 is MNHEY and CDR2 is SVGAGI. Between the trimmed V and J ends, which lost 6 bases and 5 bases, there was a span of 10 bases. The CDR3 reads CASSPDRYGYTF. CDR3 bases: TGTGCCAGCAGCCCAGACAGATATGGCTACACCTTC.

The chain uses TRBV18 and TRBJ2-5; D remains unclear. This CDR3 has 12 amino acids. V lost 3 bases, J lost 8 bases, and 10 bases lay in between. Germline V lookup: CDR1 KGHSH, CDR2 LQKENI. For the CDR3, the DNA is TGTGCCAGCTCACCCGCAGGTACCACCCAGTACTTC. Translated, it gives CASSPAGTTQYF. Based on the CDR3 plus reference TRBV18 and TRBJ2-5, the full variable domain is NAGVMQNPRHLVRRRGQEARLRCSPMKGHSHVYWYRQLPEEGLKFMVYLQKENIIDESGMPKERFSAEFPKEGPSILRIQQVVRGDSAAYFCASSPAGTTQYFGPGTRLLVL.

This clone was found once. This chain uses TRBV6-4 with TRBJ2-7, with a tentative D call TRBD1 (5 bases). Looked up from germline, CDR1 is MRHNA and CDR2 is SNTAGT. Trimming took 7 bases from V and 3 from J, leaving 16 bases between them. This CDR3 has 14 residues. CDR3 in DNA: TGTGCCAGCATCTATCTAGGGGTCCACTACGAGCAGTACGTC. Translation: CASIYLGVHYEQYV.

This chain links TRBV5-1 with TRBJ1-1; TRBD1 might be the D (5 bases). Deletions cut 4 bases from V and 4 bases from J, with 14 bases between. Looked up from germline, CDR1 is SGHRS and CDR2 is YFSETQ. The CDR3 contains 14 residues. As DNA, the CDR3 is TGCGCCAGCAGCGCCCAAGGGGTAGGCACTGAAGCTTTCTTT. Encoded protein: CASSAQGVGTEAFF.

This CDR3 is CASSFGGTTNEKLFF. CDR3 bases: TGTGCCAGCAGCTTCGGGGGTACAACTAATGAAAAACTGTTTTTT. V is TRBV7-9 and J is TRBJ1-4, with D possibly being TRBD1 (5 bases). Germline-derived CDR1 and CDR2 are SEHNR and FQNEAQ (reference sequence). CDR3 size: 15 residues. V was trimmed by 3 bases and J by 0 bases, leaving 8 bases between them.

The chain combines TRBV7-2 with TRBJ2-7; 16 nucleotides agree with TRBD2. V dropped 5 bases and J dropped 6; count of bases not matched to a gene: 4. CDR3 length equals 15 residues. Germline values: CDR1 SGHTA, CDR2 FQGNSA. The CDR3 DNA follows: TGTGCCAGCAGCGGGACTAGCGGGGGGGCTTCCGAGCAGTACTTC. It translates to CASSGTSGGASEQYF.

CDR3 coding DNA: TGCGCCAGCAGCCAAGTTTCGGACAGTGAAGCTTTCTTT. It specifies CASSQVSDSEAFF. The genes are TRBV4-1 and TRBJ1-1, with D possibly TRBD1 on 6 matching bases. Germline-derived CDR1 and CDR2 are MGHRA and YSYEKL. There are 13 residues in the CDR3. V lost 1 base to trimming and J lost 7 bases, with 10 bases between them.

This clone has just one count. The V gene is TRBV5-1, the J gene TRBJ2-7, with TRBD1 matching 9 bases. This CDR3 is built from 15 residues. V lost 4 bases and J lost 1; bases outside the gene matches: 6. CDR1 is SGHRS, CDR2 YFSETQ, per germline. CDR3 amino acids: CASSGDRDPSYEQYV. DNA of the CDR3: TGCGCCAGCAGCGGGGACAGGGACCCTTCCTACGAGCAGTACGTC.

The J gene is TRBJ1-6, the V gene TRBV9, with 8 bases lining up with TRBD1. Germline CDR1 is SGDLS and CDR2 is YYNGEE. J lost 8 bases, V lost 5 bases, and 6 bases had no gene match. The CDR3 extends over 14 amino acids. This chain's CDR3 is CASRSGTGDSPLHF. The DNA of the CDR3 is TGTGCCAGCAGATCCGGGACAGGCGATTCACCCCTCCACTTT.

The chain joins TRBV19 to TRBJ2-1, with 11 bases lining up with TRBD2. The V segment lost 5 bases and the J segment 7 bases; nucleotides outside the gene matches: 10. Germline CDR1 and CDR2: LNHDA and SQIVND (reference sequence). The CDR3 is 16 amino acids. Here the CDR3 DNA reads TGTGCCAGTAGTCCCAAACTAGCGGGAGATAGTAATGAGCAGTTCTTC. It is translated as CASSPKLAGDSNEQFF.

The chain recombines TRBV28 with TRBJ1-5; 11 bases map to TRBD1. The germline V gene has CDR1 MDHEN and CDR2 SYDVKM. This CDR3 region has 14 residues. The V gene end was trimmed by 11 bases and the J gene end by 3 bases; junction bases not matched to a gene: 6. The CDR3 nucleotides read TGTGCCGGCCGGGACAGGGGGACCAATCAGCCCCAGCATTTT. Its translation is CAGRDRGTNQPQHF.

The rearrangement joins TRBV4-2 to TRBJ2-2, with D maybe TRBD1 (6 bases). The CDR3 extends over 16 amino acids. Trimming shortened V by 4 bases and J by 0 bases, and 12 bases separated the two germline ends. The germline CDR1 and CDR2 sequences are LGHNA and YNFKEQ. The CDR3 is CASSLHGTPNTGELFF. DNA for the CDR3: TGTGCCAGCAGCCTCCACGGGACACCGAACACCGGGGAGCTGTTTTTT.

This chain joins TRBV27 and TRBJ1-1; TRBD1 might be the D (6 bases). This CDR3 is built from 14 residues. CDR1 is MNHEY and CDR2 is SMNVEV in the germline V gene (reference sequence). V was cut by 6 bases and J by 1 base, with 12 bases left in between. The CDR3 DNA reads TGTGCCAGCAGCAACAGGGTAAAGAACACTGAAGCTTTCTTT. Its translation: CASSNRVKNTEAFF.

The V and J genes are TRBV5-6 and TRBJ1-5; D is undetermined. V lost 4 bases and J lost 1, with 3 bases in between. The CDR3 is 12 residues long. CDR1 and CDR2 from the germline V gene are SGHDT and YYEEEE. In DNA form, the CDR3 reads TGTGCCAGCAGCCTAAGCAATCAGCCCCAGCATTTT. Translation gives CASSLSNQPQHF. Together with reference TRBV5-6 and TRBJ1-5, the CDR3 gives the full variable domain: DAGVTQSPTHLIKTRGQQVTLRCSPKSGHDTVSWYQQALGQGPQFIFQYYEEEERQRGNFPDRFSGHQFPNYSSELNVNALLLGDSALYLCASSLSNQPQHFGDGTRLSIL.

V and J are TRBV20-1 and TRBJ1-2; D gene ambiguous. This CDR3 has 11 residues. CDR1 is DFQATT and CDR2 is SNEGSKA in the germline V gene (reference sequence). The V and J ends lost 5 bases and 5 bases respectively, with 9 bases between them. CDR3 loop: CSAWSGYGYTF. DNA of the CDR3: TGCAGTGCTTGGAGCGGGTATGGCTACACCTTC.

The V gene is TRBV5-1, the J gene TRBJ1-4, with 10 bases matching TRBD1. The CDR3 extends over 15 amino acids. V shed 3 bases and J 8 bases; nucleotides not matched to a gene: 7. Germline lookup yields CDR1 SGHRS and CDR2 YFSETQ. The DNA of the CDR3 is TGCGCCAGCAGCTCGGTGGGACAGGGGAACGAAAAACTGTTTTTT. Its protein product is CASSSVGQGNEKLFF.